The 23 T cell receptor beta chains below come from one sample, sequenced in a study of blood T cell repertoires in COVID-19. Sequenced by immunoSEQ multiplex PCR; TCRdb stores in-frame clones only, minus some. In the table there are tens of thousands of clones, about 88% of which are singletons. The source material was peripheral blood. The receptor source for this set is a man aged 65-85 years with active COVID-19.

The chain joins TRBV29-1 to TRBJ2-5, with a possible D match to TRBD1 (5 bases). Germline V gives CDR1 SQVTM, CDR2 ANQGSEA. The CDR3 has 14 residues. V gave up 7 bases and J gave up 1 base, with 16 bases separating them. CDR3 coding DNA: TGCAGCGCCGTCGACAGTCTCCCCCAAGAGACCCAGTACTTC. This encodes CSAVDSLPQETQYF.

This clone showed up just once. The J gene is TRBJ1-2, the V gene TRBV4-1; D is perhaps TRBD1 (5 bases). CDR3 length equals 17 residues. Trimming removed 3 bases at V and 4 bases at J, with 21 bases between. Germline values: CDR1 MGHRA, CDR2 YSYEKL. The CDR3 region has the DNA TGCGCCAGCAGCCATCTCCTCGGGGGTCCTTCCTCCTATGGCTACACCTTC. Encoded protein: CASSHLLGGPSSYGYTF.

The chain links TRBV29-1 to TRBJ2-7; possibly TRBD1 for D (5 bases). This CDR3 has 14 amino acids. With 7 bases removed from V and 1 base from J, the gap between germline ends came to 17 bases. CDR1 SQVTM and CDR2 ANQGSEA come from the germline V gene. The CDR3 bases are TGCAGCGCCAGAAAGCAGGGCGAGTCCTACGAGCAGTACTTC. This sequence encodes CSARKQGESYEQYF.

The chain is built from TRBV2 and TRBJ2-1; TRBD2 is a possible D gene (5 bases). The CDR3 spans 12 residues. Trimming stripped 7 bases from V and 9 bases from J, with 13 bases between. The germline V gene has CDR1 SNHLY and CDR2 FYNNEI. The CDR3 is CASNREAGEQFF. CDR3 sequence (DNA): TGTGCCAGCAACAGAGAGGCGGGTGAGCAGTTCTTC.

The chain links TRBV9 to TRBJ1-6; no reliable D call. Trimming cost V 0 bases and J 0 bases, with 16 bases left between them. This CDR3 region has 19 residues. The germline V gene has CDR1 SGDLS and CDR2 YYNGEE. The CDR3 sequence: CASSVGSNLRSSYNSPLHF. In DNA, the CDR3 is TGTGCCAGCAGCGTAGGGAGTAATTTGAGGAGCTCCTATAATTCACCCCTCCACTTT. The whole variable domain, remainder taken from reference TRBV9 and TRBJ1-6, is DSGVTQTPKHLITATGQRVTLRCSPRSGDLSVYWYQQSLDQGLQFLIQYYNGEERAKGNILERFSAQQFPDLHSELNLSSLELGDSALYFCASSVGSNLRSSYNSPLHFGNGTRLTVT.

The chain joins TRBV15 to TRBJ1-4, with D tentatively TRBD1 (5 bases). The germline CDR1 and CDR2 sequences are LNHNV and YYDKDF (reference sequence). The CDR3 sequence is 15 residues long. V lost 0 bases, J lost 3 bases, and 8 bases lay in between. The CDR3 region has the DNA TGTGCCACCAGCAGAGAGGGCAGGGCTAATGAAAAACTGTTTTTT. Translating it yields CATSREGRANEKLFF.

The chain combines TRBV3-1 (or the pseudogene TRBV3-2) with TRBJ2-5; 11 bases are a match to TRBD1. This CDR3 region has 15 residues. Trimming removed 8 bases from V and 0 bases from J; junction bases left unmatched: 5. CDR1 LGHDT and CDR2 YNNKEL come from the germline V gene (reference sequence). CDR3 amino acids: CASRWTGGYQETQYF. For the CDR3, the DNA is TGTGCCAGCCGCTGGACAGGGGGCTACCAAGAGACCCAGTACTTC.

The rearrangement links TRBV19 to TRBJ2-2; the match to TRBD1 covers 9 bases. V dropped 5 bases and J dropped 7; count of bases not matched to a gene: 8. Per germline, CDR1 LNHDA and CDR2 SQIVND (reference sequence). The length of the CDR3 is 15 residues. CDR3 nucleotides: TGTGCCAGTAGTCCCCGGGACAGGGCGCTCGGGGAGCTGTTTTTT. This translates into CASSPRDRALGELFF.

The gene calls are TRBV5-1 and TRBJ1-1; TRBD1 might be the D (5 bases). This CDR3 has 14 amino acids. In germline, CDR1 is SGHRS, CDR2 YFSETQ. V lost 3 bases, J lost 4 bases, and 13 bases lay in between. The CDR3 DNA is TGCGCCAGCAGCTATTTGCAGGGAGGCACTGAAGCTTTCTTT. Protein: CASSYLQGGTEAFF. Full variable domain (rest looked up from reference TRBV5-1 and TRBJ1-1): KAGVTQTPRYLIKTRGQQVTLSCSPISGHRSVSWYQQTPGQGLQFLFEYFSETQRNKGNFPGRFSGRQFSNSRSEMNVSTLELGDSALYLCASSYLQGGTEAFFGQGTRLTVV.

This chain connects TRBV30 to TRBJ1-2; 8 bases are a match to TRBD1. V dropped 1 base and J dropped 10; count of bases not matched to a gene: 17. This CDR3 is 16 amino acids long. Looked up from germline, CDR1 is GTSNPN and CDR2 is SVGIG (reference sequence). CDR3 protein: CAWSDTGQGPVSIYTF. CDR3 DNA sequence: TGTGCCTGGAGTGATACAGGACAGGGTCCTGTTTCCATCTACACCTTC.

V is TRBV5-1 and J is TRBJ2-3; 9 nucleotides line up with TRBD2. Trimming removed 4 bases from V and 2 bases from J; junction bases left unmatched: 5. CDR1 and CDR2 (germline): SGHRS, YFSETQ. The CDR3 is 15 residues long. CDR3 nucleotides: TGCGCCAGCAGCCGAAGCGGGAGGAACACAGATACGCAGTATTTT. Its translation: CASSRSGRNTDTQYF. Complete variable domain (other parts from reference TRBV5-1 and TRBJ2-3): KAGVTQTPRYLIKTRGQQVTLSCSPISGHRSVSWYQQTPGQGLQFLFEYFSETQRNKGNFPGRFSGRQFSNSRSEMNVSTLELGDSALYLCASSRSGRNTDTQYFGPGTRLTVL.

The rearrangement uses TRBV6-5 and TRBJ2-3; tentatively, D is TRBD2 (5 bases). V was cut by 0 bases and J by 4 bases, with 11 bases left in between. The CDR3 runs 15 residues. The germline CDR1 and CDR2 sequences are MNHEY and SVGAGI. In DNA form, the CDR3 reads TGTGCCAGCAGTTACTCAGGGAGCCTCCCAGATACGCAGTATTTT. Its protein is CASSYSGSLPDTQYF.

This chain links TRBV12-3 or TRBV12-4 with TRBJ1-2; TRBD1 aligns across 7 bases. J lost 5 bases, V lost 6 bases, and 3 bases had no gene match. The CDR3 loop spans 12 amino acids. CDR3 sequence reads: CASSSGGYGYTF. The CDR3 DNA is TGTGCCAGCAGCTCAGGGGGGTATGGCTACACCTTC.

The chain employs TRBV11-3 and TRBJ2-2; 9 nucleotides match TRBD1. This CDR3 is 16 amino acids long. V lost 5 bases and J lost 1; bases outside the gene matches: 5. Germline V CDR1 and CDR2: SGHNT, YENEEA. The CDR3 region has the DNA TGTGCCAGCAGCCTTGGGGGACAGGGGAACACCGGGGAGCTGTTTTTT. Translation: CASSLGGQGNTGELFF.

J is TRBJ2-7 and V is TRBV27, with TRBD1 as a possible D gene (5 bases). V lost 4 bases to trimming and J lost 0 bases, with 13 bases between them. The CDR3 totals 15 residues. Germline V lookup: CDR1 MNHEY, CDR2 SMNVEV (reference sequence). The CDR3 coding sequence is TGTGCCAGCAGTTGGTTTGGGGCAAACTCCTACGAGCAGTACTTC. It encodes CASSWFGANSYEQYF.

This clone was detected a few times. The J gene is TRBJ2-5, the V gene TRBV29-1; TRBD1 matches 9 bases. V shed 6 bases, J shed 2 bases, and the junction held 10 bases outside the gene matches. Looked up from germline, CDR1 is SQVTM and CDR2 is ANQGSEA. The CDR3 is 15 residues long. CDR3 nucleotide sequence: TGCAGCGTGGTAGGGACAGGGTGGGGACAAGAGACCCAGTACTTC. Amino acid sequence: CSVVGTGWGQETQYF. The whole variable domain, filled in from reference TRBV29-1 and TRBJ2-5, reads SAVISQKPSRDICQRGTSLTIQCQVDSQVTMMFWYRQQPGQSLTLIATANQGSEATYESGFVIDKFPISRPNLTFSTLTVSNMSPEDSSIYLCSVVGTGWGQETQYFGPGTRLLVL.

The chain is built from TRBV7-3 and TRBJ2-1; D is perhaps TRBD2 (6 bases). Germline CDR1 reads SGHTA; CDR2 reads FQGTGA. V was pared by 2 bases and J by 2 bases, with 13 bases between. The CDR3 length is 16 residues. The CDR3 DNA sequence: TGTGCCAGCAGCTTACATTTGGCGGGAACCTACAATGAGCAGTTCTTC. Translation: CASSLHLAGTYNEQFF.

This clone has a single count. The chain recombines TRBV27 with TRBJ2-1; 7 nucleotides agree with TRBD2. CDR1 is MNHEY, CDR2 SMNVEV, per germline (reference sequence). V dropped 6 bases and J dropped 6; count of bases not matched to a gene: 14. CDR3 length: 16 residues. CDR3 in DNA: TGTGCCAGCAGCCGCCTCGCGGGGAGGGCCCTCAATGAGCAGTTCTTC. Translated, it gives CASSRLAGRALNEQFF.

The chain employs TRBV4-3 and TRBJ1-3, with 8 positions matching TRBD1. The CDR3 length is 15 residues. With V trimmed by 4 bases and J by 3 bases, 5 bases remained unmatched. CDR1 and CDR2 from the germline V gene are LGHNA and YSLEER. In nucleotides, the CDR3 is TGCGCCAGCAGCCTCGACAGGGGAGGTGGAAACACCATATATTTT. Amino acid sequence: CASSLDRGGGNTIYF.

J is TRBJ2-7 and V is TRBV5-5; 8 bases are shared with TRBD2. The CDR3 contains 15 residues. Trimming took 4 bases from V and 2 from J; bases not matched to a gene: 8. Germline V gene data show CDR1 as SGHKS and CDR2 as YYEKEE (reference sequence). The CDR3 loop reads CASSPGLDYAYEQYF. The CDR3 bases are TGTGCCAGCAGCCCGGGACTAGATTATGCCTACGAGCAGTACTTC.

V usage is TRBV29-1 and J usage is TRBJ1-1; tentative D call: TRBD1 (5 bases). The CDR3 contains 11 residues. Per the germline V gene, CDR1 is SQVTM and CDR2 is ANQGSEA. Trimming pared 5 bases from V and 4 bases from J, leaving 8 bases between. CDR3 loop: CSVRGGTEAFF. The CDR3 DNA is TGCAGCGTTCGCGGGGGCACTGAAGCTTTCTTT.

This clone turned up a few times. The rearrangement joins TRBV6-2 or TRBV6-3 to TRBJ2-2; 11 nucleotides match TRBD1. Germline V gene lookup returns CDR1 MNHEY and CDR2 SVGEGT. The V gene end was trimmed by 4 bases and the J gene end by 3 bases; junction bases not matched to a gene: 1. The CDR3 spans 15 residues. CDR3 in DNA: TGTGCCAGCAGTTGGACAGGGGGCCACACCGGGGAGCTGTTTTTT. It codes for CASSWTGGHTGELFF.

The gene calls are TRBV2 and TRBJ1-1; TRBD1 might be the D (5 bases). V lost 2 bases to trimming and J lost 4 bases, with 14 bases between them. This CDR3 spans 15 amino acids. Germline CDR1 SNHLY, CDR2 FYNNEI. CDR3 nucleotides: TGTGCCAGCAGTGAACAGGGAGGGATGGGCACTGAAGCTTTCTTT. It encodes CASSEQGGMGTEAFF.